The clone carrying this T cell receptor beta chain was recorded many times. The source material, RNA transcripts, was used to amplify TCR beta CDR3 regions. HTBI primers drove first-round RT-PCR of the TCR CDR3. TCRdb redid the calling of the multiplex PCR reads with MiXCR, one entry per CDR3 protein. The sample records hundreds of thousands of distinct CDR3 sequences, over 15% being singletons. In patients aged 18 to 65, hyperthyroidism was newly diagnosed, with duration under 2 months. Blood sampling occurred at first hyperthyroidism diagnosis, ahead of any ophthalmopathy symptoms. This sample stems from a study of T cells in Graves' hyperthyroidism and ophthalmopathy. The CDR3 extends over 16 amino acids. After removal of 5 bases from V and 2 bases from J, the junction contained 8 bases not matched to a gene. CDR1 and CDR2 (germline): DFQATT, SNEGSKA (reference sequence).

V usage is TRBV20-1 and J usage is TRBJ2-3, with TRBD2 identical over 12 bases. The sequence came from a woman aged 45 to 65 with Graves' hyperthyroidism that later progressed to Graves' ophthalmopathy. Source material: blood. In nucleotides, the CDR3 is TGCAGTGCTCTGCCTCGACTAGCGGGGGACACAGATACGCAGTATTTT. Protein product: CSALPRLAGDTDTQYF.